The clone carrying this TCR beta chain was seen a few times. What it recognizes is unknown. The CDR3 extends 3 residues past the end of the read, so its final part is completed from the germline J gene. This record comes from a study of T cell clonality in common variable immunodeficiency. The study, taken as a whole, reports: Fewer deletions and N-nucleotide insertions were reportedly seen in common variable immunodeficiency TCR beta sequences. CVID subjects had higher TCRbeta clonality than healthy controls, most marked in about a third. T cell subpopulation sequencing would be needed to explain CVID clonality.

CDR1 GTSNPN and CDR2 SVGIG come from the germline V gene (reference sequence). The CDR3 runs to 16 residues. Profiled with immunoSEQ multiplex PCR; TCRdb holds only in-frame clones, not every one. The table lists over 40,000 clones, with no singletons. V is TRBV30 and J is TRBJ1-1; D is possibly TRBD1 (5 bases). Specimen: peripheral blood mononuclear cells. This sequence was found in a person between 18 and 75 years old in good health. CDR3 residues: CAWSVLDTNLIYGAFF. The sequenced part of the CDR3 DNA is TGTGCCTGGAGTGTACTGGACACAAATTTAATCTATGGC. The complete variable domain, with remaining parts taken from reference TRBV30 and TRBJ1-1, reads SQTIHQWPATLVQPVGSPLSLECTVEGTSNPNLYWYRQAAGRGLQLLFYSVGIGQISSEVPQNLSASRPQDRQFILSSKKLLLSDSGFYLCAWSVLDTNLIYGAFFGQGTRLTVV.